The entry below gives a single TCR beta chain sequence along with its context. Its antigen is unknown. Assay used: immunoSEQ multiplex PCR; TCRdb lists only in-frame clones, some missing. This table has about 350,000 clones, about 88% appearing once. This sample's treatment: roughly 20 received Ad26.COV2.S at low or high dose, single or two shots; roughly five received placebo; per-sample allocation not given. Samples came from day 63 after the first vaccine or placebo injection. Based in Boston, the donor was an adult of 18-55 years. The V end lost 5 bases, the J end lost 2 bases, and 10 bases lay between the germline ends. Germline V gene data show CDR1 as KGHSH and CDR2 as LQKENI. The CDR3 sequence is 15 residues long. The data were obtained in a study of Ad26.COV2.S vaccination and SARS-CoV-2 variants. Study-level background: In the COV1001 trial, the donor was in the Ad26.COV2.S arm.

The study's findings and limits: Considerable breadth of spike-specific CD8+ and CD4+ T cell responses has reportedly been documented following vaccination. Vaccinated individuals (as opposed to placebo recipients) had higher spike-specific TCR breadth.

The chain has TRBV18 and TRBJ2-6; a possible D gene is TRBD1 (6 bases). This specimen consisted of peripheral blood, obtained in a trial of Ad26.COV2.S vaccine versus placebo. The receptor comes from a person between 18 and 65 years old who received the Ad26.COV2.S COVID-19 vaccine or a placebo. CDR3 in DNA: TGTGCCAGCTCATCGTCAGGGGCTGGGGCCAACGTCCTGACTTTC. Translation gives CASSSSGAGANVLTF.